This TCR beta chain was captured in a study of radiation and T cells in renal cell carcinoma. Method: immunoSEQ multiplex PCR; TCRdb's copy keeps in-frame clones and lacks some. The table includes roughly 80,000 clones, roughly 80% detected once. Stated time point: blood 4 weeks post-SBRT, at nephrectomy. As to treatment: 15 Gy SBRT to primary tumor, nephrectomy 4 weeks later. Radiation-treated patients gave blood at baseline, week 2 and week 4. This renal cell carcinoma was of the clear cell type. Specimen: blood, collected from a patient whose treatment included radiotherapy and nephrectomy. The receptor was isolated from a woman aged 55-70 years with renal cell carcinoma.

CDR3 DNA: TGTGCCAGCAGCCCTGACTCTTTTCAGTGGGGAACTGAAGCTTTCTTT. It is translated as CASSPDSFQWGTEAFF. This chain uses TRBV9 with TRBJ1-1; D gene ambiguous. This CDR3 is built from 16 residues. Germline lookup yields CDR1 SGDLS and CDR2 YYNGEE. V lost 4 bases, J lost 5 bases, and 21 bases lay in between.